Listed below are T cell receptor beta chains from one sample, sequenced in a study of T cell responses to AZD1222 COVID-19 vaccine. Sequenced by immunoSEQ multiplex PCR; TCRdb stores in-frame clones only, minus some. Among about 120,000 clones listed, 88% were seen once. Sequencing used peripheral blood, obtained 28 days after the second AZD1222 dose. The receptor source for this set is an adult who received the AZD1222 COVID-19 vaccine. CDR3s include the opening cysteine and the closing phenylalanine or tryptophan. The D gene is left open where the match is weak. Not every row has a clone size; where given, it reads once, few, many or a size class.

15 TRBJ2-6 once TRBV15 - CATTARESGANVLTF TGTGCCACCACCGCCAGGGAGTCCGGGGCCAACGTCCTGACTTTC
13 TRBJ2-5 - TRBV30 TRBD2 CAGTSGGEETQYF TGTGCCGGAACTAGCGGGGGGGAAGAGACCCAGTACTTC
14 TRBJ1-5 - TRBV7-9 - CASSAPGNNQPQHF TGTGCCAGCAGCGCCCCGGGAAACAATCAGCCCCAGCATTTT
14 TRBJ1-5 - TRBV5-4 - CASSLWGGNQPQHF TGTGCCAGCAGCTTATGGGGGGGCAATCAGCCCCAGCATTTT
13 TRBJ2-7 - TRBV5-6 TRBD2 CASSPGTRHEQYF TGTGCCAGCAGCCCCGGGACTAGGCACGAGCAGTACTTC
19 TRBJ2-3 - TRBV30 TRBD2 CAWSVRRGQPSGAGDTQYF TGTGCCTGGAGTGTACGGCGGGGACAACCTAGCGGGGCGGGAGATACGCAGTATTTT
15 TRBJ2-7 - TRBV9 - CASSETPGALYEQYF TGTGCCAGCAGCGAGACTCCCGGGGCCCTCTACGAGCAGTACTTC
12 TRBJ1-2 - TRBV30 - CAWSGGAYGYTF TGTGCCTGGAGTGGGGGGGCCTATGGCTACACCTTC
17 TRBJ1-1 - TRBV15 - CATSRDLVMGMNTEAFF TGTGCCACCAGCAGAGATCTAGTGATGGGAATGAACACTGAAGCTTTCTTT
15 TRBJ2-7 - TRBV15 - CATSREWDGSYEQYF TGTGCCACCAGCAGAGAGTGGGACGGTTCCTACGAGCAGTACTTC
15 TRBJ1-2 few TRBV10-3 TRBD1 CAISVSPGQDNGYTF TGTGCCATCAGTGTCTCACCGGGACAGGACAATGGCTACACCTTC
15 TRBJ1-5 once TRBV5-1 - CASSLDGGSGQPQHF TGCGCCAGCAGCTTGGATGGCGGGTCAGGCCAGCCCCAGCATTTT
14 TRBJ1-6 - TRBV7-2 - CASSSDSYNSPLHF TGTGCCAGCAGCTCAGACAGTTATAATTCACCCCTCCACTTT
13 TRBJ2-3 - TRBV7-2 - CASSLRDWVGVYF TGTGCCAGCAGCTTACGGGACTGGGTCGGCGTGTATTTT
16 TRBJ2-3 - TRBV7-3 TRBD2 CASSLDSGGHTDTQYF TGTGCCAGCAGCTTAGATAGCGGGGGGCACACAGATACGCAGTATTTT
13 TRBJ2-1 - TRBV29-1 - CSVLKVVGNPQFF TGCAGCGTTTTGAAGGTGGTAGGCAATCCGCAGTTCTTC
11 TRBJ2-1 - TRBV12-3/TRBV12-4 - CASSRHAAQFF TGTGCCAGCAGTCGACATGCCGCGCAGTTCTTC
16 TRBJ2-7 once TRBV27 TRBD2 CASSIRPGLANYEQYF TGTGCCAGCAGTATACGACCGGGACTAGCGAACTACGAGCAGTACTTC
15 TRBJ2-5 - TRBV3-1/TRBV3-2 - CASSQVLGRGETQYF TGTGCCAGCAGCCAAGTACTGGGCCGCGGGGAGACCCAGTACTTC
10 TRBJ2-1 - TRBV20-1 - CSAGRNEQFF TGCAGTGCTGGAAGGAATGAGCAGTTCTTC
14 TRBJ1-2 - TRBV14 - CASSQDLGGGGYTF TGTGCCAGCAGCCAAGATCTGGGCGGGGGCGGCTACACCTTC
12 TRBJ2-2 - TRBV2 - CASDLGTGELFF TGTGCCAGCGACCTGGGTACCGGGGAGCTGTTTTTT
15 TRBJ2-1 - TRBV11-3 - CASSLGGRSYNEQFF TGTGCCAGCAGCTTAGGGGGGCGCTCCTACAATGAGCAGTTCTTC
17 TRBJ2-3 - TRBV10-3 - CAISETRTDPSTDTQYF TGTGCCATCAGTGAGACTCGGACGGACCCTAGCACAGATACGCAGTATTTT